The text below deals with one T cell receptor (beta chain). Antigen: not known. PCR amplification relied on 60 Vbeta primers (plus 13 Jbeta primers). Assay used: immunoSEQ multiplex PCR; TCRdb lists only in-frame clones, some missing. The sample contains some 180,000 clones, over 65% of which appear only once. These data are taken from a study of cytomegalovirus exposure and HLA in healthy donors. Study conclusions and caveats: It was reported that TCR beta sequences correctly inferred the HLA-A and HLA-B alleles for most subjects.

The CDR3 loop spans 14 amino acids. Germline loops: CDR1 SGDLS, CDR2 YYNGEE. The V and J ends lost 3 bases and 4 bases respectively, with 13 bases between them. The sequenced material came from PBMCs. V gene TRBV9 combines with J gene TRBJ1-2; D is possibly TRBD1 (6 bases). The sequence derives from a woman aged 60-75 years in good health and CMV-seropositive. In nucleotides, the CDR3 is TGTGCCAGCAGCGCACAGGGTACAGCCTATGGCTACACCTTC. Translating gives CASSAQGTAYGYTF.